Presented here are 9 T cell receptor beta chains from one specimen sequenced in a study of cytomegalovirus exposure and HLA in healthy donors (dated 2017 in TCRdb). Receptor amplification or capture employed the immunoSEQ multiplex PCR assay. The multiplex PCR relied on a mix of 60 forward primers for TCR Vbeta segments and 13 reverse primers for TCR Jbeta segments. TCRdb re-hosts the immuneACCESS table, in-frame sequences only. Its copies lack some clones; in the studies checked, an unresolved V gene accounts for under half of them, and the cause for the rest is not known. The sample yields under 200,000 clones; around 72% were counted once. The ten largest clones add up to approximately 1.5% of the sample. The sample comprised PBMCs. The receptors were gathered from a man in his fifties in good health and CMV-seronegative.

This clone was seen a few times. The chain recombines TRBV6-1 with TRBJ1-1; D is possibly TRBD1 (6 bases). Germline values: CDR1 MNHNS, CDR2 SASEGT. The V end lost 10 bases, the J end lost 3 bases, and 15 bases lay between the germline ends. CDR3 length: 13 residues. CDR3 residues: CATRRKGDTEAFF. Here the CDR3 DNA reads TGTGCCACCAGACGGAAGGGGGACACTGAAGCTTTCTTT.

This clone was detected only a few times. This chain links TRBV5-1 with TRBJ2-1; 13 bases map to TRBD2. The V gene end was trimmed by 3 bases and the J gene end by 5 bases; junction bases not matched to a gene: 5. Germline V gives CDR1 SGHRS, CDR2 YFSETQ. The CDR3 extends over 16 amino acids. CDR3 in amino acids: CASSSSGLAGNNEQFF. The CDR3 nucleotides are TGCGCCAGCAGCTCCTCGGGACTAGCGGGGAACAATGAGCAGTTCTTC.

The sample holds a few counts of this clone. J is TRBJ2-5 and V is TRBV25-1, with 13 bases lining up with TRBD2. Germline V gives CDR1 MGHDK, CDR2 SYGVNS. There are 17 residues in the CDR3. Trimming removed 4 bases from V and 5 bases from J; junction bases left unmatched: 10. Here the CDR3 reads CASSGGLAGRQAETQYF. The CDR3 coding sequence is TGTGCCAGCAGTGGGGGACTAGCGGGGCGCCAAGCGGAGACCCAGTACTTC.

The chain uses TRBV6-5 and TRBJ1-6; no clear D. The CDR3 spans 16 residues. Per the germline V gene, CDR1 is MNHEY and CDR2 is SVGAGI. V dropped 0 bases and J dropped 0 bases, with 6 bases sitting between them. The CDR3 nucleotides are TGTGCCAGCAGTTACTCCCTGAGCTCCTATAATTCACCCCTCCACTTT. This codes for CASSYSLSSYNSPLHF.

The chain has TRBV6-5 and TRBJ1-2; D may be TRBD1 (5 bases). The length of the CDR3 is 14 residues. V dropped 2 bases and J dropped 5 bases, with 12 bases sitting between them. CDR1 MNHEY and CDR2 SVGAGI come from the germline V gene. CDR3 residues: CASSYKSKGYGYTF. As DNA, the CDR3 is TGTGCCAGCAGTTACAAATCAAAGGGGTATGGCTACACCTTC.

This clone was observed a single time. The chain joins TRBV2 to TRBJ2-3; TRBD2 matches 7 bases. The CDR3 has 15 amino acids. In germline, CDR1 is SNHLY, CDR2 FYNNEI. V shed 5 bases and J 6 bases; nucleotides not matched to a gene: 11. CDR3 residues: CASSSRDYRGDTQYF. In DNA form, the CDR3 reads TGTGCCAGCAGTTCACGGGACTATAGAGGGGATACGCAGTATTTT.

The chain uses TRBV5-6 and TRBJ2-2; D gene ambiguous. The CDR3 consists of 14 residues. Trimming pared 4 bases from V and 1 base from J, leaving 8 bases between. CDR1 and CDR2 from the germline V gene are SGHDT and YYEEEE. The CDR3 is CASSTTVNTGELFF. The CDR3, as DNA: TGTGCCAGCAGCACAACAGTGAACACCGGGGAGCTGTTTTTT.

This chain joins TRBV10-1 and TRBJ1-2, with 8 bases fitting TRBD1. CDR3 length equals 16 residues. The ends lost 5 bases at V and 4 bases at J; junction bases unmatched: 12. Germline-derived CDR1 and CDR2 are WNHNN and SYGVQD (reference sequence). The CDR3 DNA reads TGCGCCAGCAGTCCAGGCGGGACAGGAGGTAGCTATGGCTACACCTTC. Its translation: CASSPGGTGGSYGYTF.

This chain joins TRBV6-5 and TRBJ1-2; maybe TRBD1 (5 bases). The CDR3 contains 11 residues. Germline CDR1 and CDR2: MNHEY and SVGAGI. V was shortened by 2 bases and J by 8 bases, with 6 bases between the two germline ends. As DNA, the CDR3 is TGTGCCAGCAGTTACCAGGGAGGCTACACCTTC. Its protein is CASSYQGGYTF.